The following is a TCR beta chain sequence with its context. Its antigen target is currently unknown. Base qualities were left out, and no much larger clone turns up one base away. The V and J ends are trimmed by 0 bases and 3 bases, leaving 11 bases between them. The CDR3, cysteine through phenylalanine, is 15 amino acids long. CDR3 DNA only is kept here, 45 bases in frame from base 1. CDR1 and CDR2 (LGHNA, YNFKEQ) derive from the germline V gene. The sample is drawn from a study of blood T cell repertoires in COVID-19 (dated by TCRdb to about 2020). For the wider study: Collaborator samples came from the United States, Italy and Spain and covered acute and convalescent phases of COVID-19. The material from the prospective study consisted of cDNA or gDNA derived from T cells, B-cell-depleted T cells, or PBMCs. Nearly every sample came with metadata listing a de-identified subject ID, COVID-19 status, age in years and sex. The repertoires were released in a freely available public database meant as a resource for research on the immune response to SARS-CoV-2. Samples were obtained from the ongoing ImmuneRACE study (first 160 participants) and from 950 to 1,500 subjects provided by 6 global collaborators. Deeply sampled blood TCRbeta repertoires from subjects exposed to, actively infected with, or recovered from COVID-19 were included in the dataset. HLA class I and class II types, where available, came from metadata supplied by the sample provider rather than from assay-based typing. Broader findings and caveats from the paper: How much clinical and demographic metadata was included differed by source and by participant, and the metadata was provided uncurated.

TCRbeta CDR3 regions were amplified from genomic DNA using the immunoSEQ Assay, a bias-controlled multiplex PCR. As for the authors' bioinformatics: Within the assay, amplification of reference gene primers was used to estimate how many nucleated cells each sample contained. To quantify the absolute abundance of each unique TCRbeta CDR3 rearrangement, sequence reads were collapsed and filtered. For each sample, productive Simpson clonality was calculated by taking the square root of Simpson's diversity index across productive rearrangements. TCRdb mirrors the immuneACCESS table, restricted to in-frame sequences. Some clones are absent from its copies; in checked studies, under half trace to an unresolved V gene, and the reason for the others is unknown. V, J and clone size were drawn from that table, and D and trimming were deduced from the DNA. In all, the sample holds 200,000 to 300,000 clones, and 80% to 90% of those were seen once. The top ten clonotypes cover approximately 2% of the sample.

Collaborating institutions collected whole blood in K2EDTA tubes following their own protocols. For TCRbeta analysis, collaborators shipped samples in one of three forms: frozen whole blood, isolated PBMCs, or DNA extracted from either of those sample types. The receptor chain draws on TRBV4-2 and TRBJ1-2; TRBD1 is perhaps the D gene, given 5 matching bases. This TCR came from a man in his thirties or forties with active or convalescent COVID-19. Sequencing used peripheral blood. The CDR3 protein sequence reads: CASSQDLQGHYGYTF. At the DNA level, the sequence is TGTGCCAGCAGCCAAGATCTGCAGGGTCACTATGGCTACACCTTC.